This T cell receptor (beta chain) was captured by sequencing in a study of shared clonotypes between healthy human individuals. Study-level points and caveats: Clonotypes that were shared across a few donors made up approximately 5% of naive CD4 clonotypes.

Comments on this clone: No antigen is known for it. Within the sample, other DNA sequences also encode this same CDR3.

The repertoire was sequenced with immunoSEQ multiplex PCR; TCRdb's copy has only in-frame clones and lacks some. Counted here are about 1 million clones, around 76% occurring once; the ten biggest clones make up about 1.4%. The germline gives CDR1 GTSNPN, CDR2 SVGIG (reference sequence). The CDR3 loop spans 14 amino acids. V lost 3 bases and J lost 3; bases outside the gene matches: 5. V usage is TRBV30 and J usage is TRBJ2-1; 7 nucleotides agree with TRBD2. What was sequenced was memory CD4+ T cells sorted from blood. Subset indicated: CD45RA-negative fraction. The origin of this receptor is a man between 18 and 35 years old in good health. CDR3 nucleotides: TGTGCCTGGAGCCGCGGGGGAATCTACAATGAGCAGTTCTTC. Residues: CAWSRGGIYNEQFF. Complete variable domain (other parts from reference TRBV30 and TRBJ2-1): SQTIHQWPATLVQPVGSPLSLECTVEGTSNPNLYWYRQAAGRGLQLLFYSVGIGQISSEVPQNLSASRPQDRQFILSSKKLLLSDSGFYLCAWSRGGIYNEQFFGPGTRLTVL.